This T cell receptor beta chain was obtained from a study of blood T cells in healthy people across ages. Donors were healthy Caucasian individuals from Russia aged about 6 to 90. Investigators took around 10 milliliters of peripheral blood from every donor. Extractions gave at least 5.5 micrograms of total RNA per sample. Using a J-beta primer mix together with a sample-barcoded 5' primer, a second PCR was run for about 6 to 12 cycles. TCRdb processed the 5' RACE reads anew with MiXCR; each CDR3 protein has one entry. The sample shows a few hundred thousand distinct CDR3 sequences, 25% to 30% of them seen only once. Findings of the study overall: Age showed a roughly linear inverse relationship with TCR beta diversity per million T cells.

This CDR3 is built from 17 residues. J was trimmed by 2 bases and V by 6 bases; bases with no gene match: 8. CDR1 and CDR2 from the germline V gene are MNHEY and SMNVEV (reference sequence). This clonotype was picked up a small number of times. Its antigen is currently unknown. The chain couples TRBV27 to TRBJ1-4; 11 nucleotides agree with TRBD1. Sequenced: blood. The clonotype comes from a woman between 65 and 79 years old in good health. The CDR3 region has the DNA TGTGCCAGCAGGTTCCGGGACAGGGGGGTTACTAATGAAAAACTGTTTTTT. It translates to CASRFRDRGVTNEKLFF.